The sequence of this T cell receptor beta chain was determined in a study of glioma-infiltrating T cells after dendritic cell vaccination. At the level of the study: Dendritic cell vaccination trial patients had either newly diagnosed or recurrent glioblastoma.

The V end was cut by 4 bases, the J end by 0 bases, with 20 bases between. The CDR3 sequence is 17 residues long. Germline CDR1 SGHRS, CDR2 YFSETQ. Primers: 60 V beta forward and 13 J beta reverse. This table comes from immunoSEQ multiplex PCR, and its TCRdb copy is limited to in-frame clones, with some not included. This table holds some 100,000 clones, 85% found once. This clone was picked up a small number of times. What it recognizes is unknown. Study-level points and caveats: Survival was not directly related to TCR clonality in these patients.

This sequence originates from a human donor with glioblastoma. The genes are TRBV5-1 and TRBJ2-7; D might be TRBD1 (6 bases). The specimen comprised blood, sampled before dendritic cell vaccination. The CDR3 here is CASSHRPDRGISYEQYF. For the CDR3, the DNA is TGCGCCAGCAGCCACCGACCGGACAGAGGGATCTCCTACGAGCAGTACTTC.